This paragraph covers one T cell receptor (beta chain) sequence. Its antigen specificity is not known. Per-nucleotide qualities are absent, and no much larger clonotype sits a single base away. Library preparation employed the immunoSEQ multiplex PCR assay. TCRdb stores this immuneACCESS table with in-frame sequences only. Part of the clones is absent; in the studies checked, under half of the shortfall reflects unresolved V genes, and no reason is known for the rest. The sample has tens of thousands of clones on record, roughly nine tenths of them singletons. The ten largest account for 0.3% to 0.45% of the sample. From the cysteine up to the phenylalanine, the CDR3 has a length of 15 residues. Of all the DNA, just the CDR3 is kept, 45 bases in frame from base 1. For CDR1 and CDR2, the germline V gene lists MGHDK and SYGVNS. The V and J ends are trimmed by 1 base and 3 bases, leaving 12 bases between them.

This sample is part of a study of technical replicates of blood from several donors (dated by TCRdb to the late 2010s). What was sequenced was T cells isolated from PBMCs. The source is a human donor in good health. The rearrangement combines TRBV25-1 with TRBJ1-1, with the D gene call left open. This receptor carries the CDR3 CASSESRAGDTEAFF. The DNA reads as follows: TGTGCCAGCAGTGAATCGAGGGCTGGGGACACTGAAGCTTTCTTT.